This TCR beta chain was sequenced during a study of T-cell reconstitution after alpha-beta-depleted transplantation in children. Unique molecular identifiers were used to barcode this TCRbeta library. One entry per CDR3 protein, called by TCRdb with MiXCR from the PCR reads. The table lists about 500,000 distinct CDR3 sequences, over 25% of them singletons, with under 3% in the top ten. The origin of this receptor is a human donor who donated a stem cell graft to a child with aplastic anemia. Source: PBMCs from the stem cell graft donor, taken from the stem cell graft.

The CDR3 sequence: CASSPPPDRGNEQYF. In DNA form, the CDR3 reads TGTGCCAGCAGCCCTCCTCCCGACAGGGGGAACGAGCAGTACTTC. The chain links TRBV7-2 to TRBJ2-7; 9 nucleotides align to TRBD1. The CDR3 loop spans 15 amino acids. V was clipped by 5 bases and J by 5 bases; unmatched bases: 10. Germline V CDR1 and CDR2: SGHTA, FQGNSA.